These 13 T cell receptor beta chains share one sample of origin, sequenced in a study of blood T cell repertoires in COVID-19. Data came from immunoSEQ multiplex PCR; TCRdb stores just in-frame clones and leaves some out. The sample consists of roughly 200,000 clones, 86% of them appearing once. The sequencing sample was made of peripheral blood. Receptors originate from a woman aged 50 to 65 with COVID-19, enrolled during active disease.

The CDR3 spells CASSQDWDTTNEKLFF. In DNA, the CDR3 is TGCGCCAGCAGCCAAGATTGGGACACAACTAATGAAAAACTGTTTTTT. The genes are TRBV4-1 and TRBJ1-4; D possibly corresponds to TRBD1 (6 bases). CDR1 MGHRA and CDR2 YSYEKL come from the germline V gene. With 0 bases removed from V and 0 bases from J, the gap between germline ends came to 8 bases. CDR3 length: 16 residues.

The chain carries TRBV6-5 and TRBJ1-5; maybe TRBD1 (5 bases). CDR3 size: 14 residues. The germline V gene has CDR1 MNHEY and CDR2 SVGAGI. Deletions cut 6 bases from V and 4 bases from J, with 13 bases between. The CDR3 sequence: CASSPAGINQPQHF. The CDR3 DNA reads TGTGCCAGCAGCCCCGCAGGGATTAATCAGCCCCAGCATTTT.

V is TRBV24-1 and J is TRBJ2-1, with TRBD2 identical over 11 bases. The V gene's germline CDR1 is KGHDR and CDR2 SFDVKD. The CDR3 length is 15 residues. The V segment lost 5 bases and the J segment 4 bases; nucleotides outside the gene matches: 3. The CDR3 here is CATSGIAGGYNEQFF. CDR3 in DNA: TGTGCCACCAGTGGGATAGCGGGGGGGTACAATGAGCAGTTCTTC.

The V and J genes are TRBV5-1 and TRBJ1-1; no clear D. CDR1 SGHRS and CDR2 YFSETQ come from the germline V gene. V shed 4 bases and J shed 1 base, with 17 bases lying between them. The CDR3 sequence is 16 residues long. The CDR3 loop is CASSLSPRTENTEAFF. DNA for the CDR3: TGCGCCAGCAGCCTTTCCCCCAGGACTGAGAACACTGAAGCTTTCTTT.

The V gene is TRBV25-1, the J gene TRBJ1-1; D gene uncertain. Between the trimmed V and J ends, which lost 1 base and 1 base, there was a span of 10 bases. CDR1 and CDR2 from the germline V gene are MGHDK and SYGVNS. The CDR3 contains 15 residues. The CDR3 region has the DNA TGTGCCAGCAGTGAATTTGCAGGCGCGAACACTGAAGCTTTCTTT. Translated: CASSEFAGANTEAFF. Together with reference TRBV25-1 and TRBJ1-1, the CDR3 gives the full variable domain: EADIYQTPRYLVIGTGKKITLECSQTMGHDKMYWYQQDPGMELHLIHYSYGVNSTEKGDLSSESTVSRIRTEHFPLTLESARPSHTSQYLCASSEFAGANTEAFFGQGTRLTVV.

The chain carries TRBV5-1 and TRBJ2-5, with D possibly being TRBD1 (8 bases). V was clipped by 4 bases and J by 7 bases, with 20 bases between them. Looked up from germline, CDR1 is SGHRS and CDR2 is YFSETQ. The CDR3 runs 15 residues. Here the CDR3 reads CASSLGRQGRGTQYF. CDR3 DNA: TGCGCCAGCAGCCTGGGGAGACAGGGGAGGGGGACCCAGTACTTC.

The chain carries TRBV7-9 and TRBJ1-4; D remains unclear. Germline values: CDR1 SEHNR, CDR2 FQNEAQ (reference sequence). V gave up 4 bases and J gave up 8 bases, with 14 bases separating them. The CDR3 is 14 residues long. The chain's CDR3 is CASSSGMEGEKLFF. DNA of the CDR3: TGTGCCAGCAGCTCGGGAATGGAAGGAGAAAAACTGTTTTTT.

This clone was counted at least ten times. This CDR3 is also generated by other DNA sequences in the sample. The chain recombines TRBV19 with TRBJ1-2, with D possibly being TRBD1 (6 bases). The V gene's germline CDR1 is LNHDA and CDR2 SQIVND (reference sequence). The CDR3 runs 14 residues. The germline V and J ends were trimmed by 5 bases and 0 bases, with 10 bases remaining between them. CDR3 nucleotide sequence: TGTGCCAGTAGTCAGCAGGGGCCTAACTATGGCTACACCTTC. Translating it yields CASSQQGPNYGYTF. Supplemented by reference TRBV19 and TRBJ1-2, the full variable domain reads DGGITQSPKYLFRKEGQNVTLSCEQNLNHDAMYWYRQDPGQGLRLIYYSQIVNDFQKGDIAEGYSVSREKKESFPLTVTSAQKNPTAFYLCASSQQGPNYGYTFGSGTRLTVV.

As concerns this clone: Its ends do not fully match the called genes, so a read error is possible. The V gene is TRBV12-3 or TRBV12-4, the J gene TRBJ2-4; 7 positions agree with TRBD1. The CDR3 loop spans 13 amino acids. Here the CDR3 DNA reads TGTGCCAGCAGTCCGGTTGACAGGGTGAATGAACTCTTC. Translation: CASSPVDRVNELF.

The chain carries TRBV18 and TRBJ2-2; D possibly corresponds to TRBD1 (5 bases). Germline CDR1 is KGHSH and CDR2 is LQKENI. Deletions cut 6 bases from V and 1 base from J, with 9 bases between. This CDR3 has 14 amino acids. CDR3 sequence: CASSPRENTGELFF. CDR3 sequence (DNA): TGTGCCAGCTCCCCCAGGGAGAACACCGGGGAGCTGTTTTTT.

The V and J genes are TRBV2 and TRBJ2-6, with a tentative D call TRBD1 (6 bases). Germline CDR1 and CDR2: SNHLY and FYNNEI. V was pared by 5 bases and J by 16 bases, with 18 bases between. This CDR3 has 13 amino acids. The DNA for the CDR3 is TGTGCCAGCAGTCGACTCTTACAGGGAAATCTGACTTTC. This gives the protein CASSRLLQGNLTF.

The chain joins TRBV11-2 to TRBJ2-7, with 9 positions matching TRBD1. The V and J ends lost 5 bases and 5 bases, in that order; junction bases with no gene match: 10. This CDR3 has 15 amino acids. From germline, CDR1 is SGHAT and CDR2 FQNNGV. CDR3 coding DNA: TGTGCCAGCAGCCTAACACAGGGGGCTTATAACGAGCAGTACGTC. Translation: CASSLTQGAYNEQYV.

V usage is TRBV10-1 and J usage is TRBJ2-7; TRBD1 matches 7 bases. In germline, CDR1 is WNHNN, CDR2 SYGVQD (reference sequence). After removal of 11 bases from V and 3 bases from J, the junction contained 10 bases not matched to a gene. The CDR3 loop spans 13 amino acids. This CDR3 reads CARPRDRIYEQYF. The DNA for the CDR3 is TGCGCCCGACCCCGGGACAGAATCTACGAGCAGTACTTC.